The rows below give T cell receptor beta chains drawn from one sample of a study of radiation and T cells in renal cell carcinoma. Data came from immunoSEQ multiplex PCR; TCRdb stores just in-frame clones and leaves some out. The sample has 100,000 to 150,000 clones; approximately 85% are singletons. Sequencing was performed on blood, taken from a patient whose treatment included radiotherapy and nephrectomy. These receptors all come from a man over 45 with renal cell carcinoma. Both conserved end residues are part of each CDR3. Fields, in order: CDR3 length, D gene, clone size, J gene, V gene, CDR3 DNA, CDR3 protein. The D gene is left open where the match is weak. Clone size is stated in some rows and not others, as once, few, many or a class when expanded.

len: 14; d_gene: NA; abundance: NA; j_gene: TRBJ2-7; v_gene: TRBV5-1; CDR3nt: TGCGCCAGCGGGGTGACATTCTCAACCTACGAGCAGTACTTC; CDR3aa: CASGVTFSTYEQYF
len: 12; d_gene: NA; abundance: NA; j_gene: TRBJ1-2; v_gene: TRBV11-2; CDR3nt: TGTGCCAGCAGCTTAGGTGGACAGTCCTACACCTTC; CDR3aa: CASSLGGQSYTF
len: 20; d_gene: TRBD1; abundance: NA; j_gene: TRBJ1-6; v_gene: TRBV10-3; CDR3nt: TGTGCCATCAGTGAGTCGTCCAAGGGGACAGGGGTGCTTTTTTATTCACCCCTCCACTTT; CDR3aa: CAISESSKGTGVLFYSPLHF
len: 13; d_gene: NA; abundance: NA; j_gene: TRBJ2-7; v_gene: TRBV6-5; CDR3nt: TGTGCCAGCAGGACCGGGGCCTCCTACGAGCAGTACTTC; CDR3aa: CASRTGASYEQYF
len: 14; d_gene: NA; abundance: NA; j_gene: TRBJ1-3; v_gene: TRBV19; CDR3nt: TGTGCCAGTAGTATAGACCTCTCTGGAAACACCATATATTTT; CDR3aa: CASSIDLSGNTIYF
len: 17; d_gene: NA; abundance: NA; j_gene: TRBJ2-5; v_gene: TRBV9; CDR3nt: TGTGCCAGCTCCCCAGCGGGACAGTTATTGTACCAAGAGACCCAGTACTTC; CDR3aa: CASSPAGQLLYQETQYF
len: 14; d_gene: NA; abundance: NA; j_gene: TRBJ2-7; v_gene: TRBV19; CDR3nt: TGTGCCAGTAGTTTTACACGGGCCTCCTACGAGCAGTACTTC; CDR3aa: CASSFTRASYEQYF
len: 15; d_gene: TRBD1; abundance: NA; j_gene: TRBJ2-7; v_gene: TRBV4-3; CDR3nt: TGCGCCAGCAGCCAAGATTGGGACAGGGTCTACGAGCAGTACTTC; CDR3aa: CASSQDWDRVYEQYF
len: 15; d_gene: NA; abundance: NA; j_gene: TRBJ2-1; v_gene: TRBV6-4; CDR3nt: TGTGCCAGCAGTGACGAGAGGAGCTCCTACAATGAGCAGTTCTTC; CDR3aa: CASSDERSSYNEQFF
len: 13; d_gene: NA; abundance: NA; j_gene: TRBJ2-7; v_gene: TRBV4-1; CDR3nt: TGCGCCAGCAGAGGGGGAAGTAGCCACGAGCAGTACTTC; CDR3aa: CASRGGSSHEQYF
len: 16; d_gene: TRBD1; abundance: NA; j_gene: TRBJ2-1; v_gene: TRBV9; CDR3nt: TGTGCCAGCAGCGCGTGGACAGGGGTGAGATACAATGAGCAGTTCTTC; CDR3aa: CASSAWTGVRYNEQFF
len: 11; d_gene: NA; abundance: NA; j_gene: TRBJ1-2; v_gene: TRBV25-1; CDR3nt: TGTGCCACCAGTCTTTCGAGTGGCTACACCTTC; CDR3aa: CATSLSSGYTF
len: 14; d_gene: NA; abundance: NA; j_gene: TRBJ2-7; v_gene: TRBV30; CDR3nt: TGTGCCTGGAGCGGGCCGCCGAACTCCTACGAGCAGTACTTC; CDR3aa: CAWSGPPNSYEQYF
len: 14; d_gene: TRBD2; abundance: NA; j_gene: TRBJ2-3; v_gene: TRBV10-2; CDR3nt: TGCGCCAGCAGGGGGACTAGCGGACCAGATACGCAGTATTTT; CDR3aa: CASRGTSGPDTQYF
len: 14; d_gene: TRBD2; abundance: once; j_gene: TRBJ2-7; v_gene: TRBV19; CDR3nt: TGTGCCAGTAGTGTTAGCGGGAGGGCCTACGAGCAGTACTTC; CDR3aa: CASSVSGRAYEQYF
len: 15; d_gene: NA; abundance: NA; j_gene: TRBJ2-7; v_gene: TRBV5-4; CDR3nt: TGTGCCAGCAGCTTGGTGGCCCCGGAGGGCGCCGAGCAGTACTTC; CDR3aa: CASSLVAPEGAEQYF
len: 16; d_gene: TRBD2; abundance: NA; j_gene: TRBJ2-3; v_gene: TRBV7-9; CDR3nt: TGTGCCAGCACCGCGCGGACGGCGGGGGGTGCAGATACGCAGTATTTT; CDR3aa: CASTARTAGGADTQYF
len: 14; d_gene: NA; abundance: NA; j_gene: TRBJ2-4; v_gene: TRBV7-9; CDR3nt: TGTGCCAGCAGCTTGACCGCGCCCCAAAACATTCAGTACTTC; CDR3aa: CASSLTAPQNIQYF
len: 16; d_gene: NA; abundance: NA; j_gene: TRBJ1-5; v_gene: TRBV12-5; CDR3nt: TGTGCTAGTGGTTTGGGCAACAACTATAGCAATCAGCCCCAGCATTTT; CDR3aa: CASGLGNNYSNQPQHF
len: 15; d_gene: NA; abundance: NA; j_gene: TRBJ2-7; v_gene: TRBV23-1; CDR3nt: TGCGCCAGCAGTCACCCTTTGCGGGGATCCTACGAGCAGTACTTC; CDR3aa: CASSHPLRGSYEQYF
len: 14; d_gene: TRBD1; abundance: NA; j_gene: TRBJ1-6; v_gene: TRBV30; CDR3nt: TGTGCCTGGAGTGTAGACAGGGACGGTTCACCCCTCCACTTT; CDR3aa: CAWSVDRDGSPLHF
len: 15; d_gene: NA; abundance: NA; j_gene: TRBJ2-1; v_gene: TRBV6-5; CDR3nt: TGTGCCAGCAGTTACACCCCCCCTGGCTACAATGAGCAGTTCTTC; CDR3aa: CASSYTPPGYNEQFF
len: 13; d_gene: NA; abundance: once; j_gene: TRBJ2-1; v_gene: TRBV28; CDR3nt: TGTGCCAGCAGTCCCGGGCTGGGAAATGAGCAGTTCTTC; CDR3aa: CASSPGLGNEQFF
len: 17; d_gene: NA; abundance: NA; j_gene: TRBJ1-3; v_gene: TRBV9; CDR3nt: TGTGCCAGCAGTCTAGGCCCTCTAAAACCCCCGACAAACGCCATATATTTT; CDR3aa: CASSLGPLKPPTNAIYF
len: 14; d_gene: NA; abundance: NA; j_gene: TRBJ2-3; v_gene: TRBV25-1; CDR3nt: TGTGCCAGCAGTGAAGGGTTTAGTGCAGATACGCAGTATTTT; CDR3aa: CASSEGFSADTQYF
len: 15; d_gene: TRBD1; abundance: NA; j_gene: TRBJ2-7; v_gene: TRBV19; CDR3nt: TGTGCCAGTAGTATCTCGACAGGGGCGGAGTACGAGCAGTACTTC; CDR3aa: CASSISTGAEYEQYF
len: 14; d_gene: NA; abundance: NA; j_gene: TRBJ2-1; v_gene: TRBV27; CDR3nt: TGTGCCAGCAGTTTATTCCCAGGGACGGGGGAGCAGTTCTTC; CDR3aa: CASSLFPGTGEQFF
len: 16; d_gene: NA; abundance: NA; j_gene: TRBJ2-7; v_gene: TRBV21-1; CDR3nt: TGTGCCAGCAGCAAGAGGGACGGGAACAAATCCTACGAGCAGTACTTC; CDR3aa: CASSKRDGNKSYEQYF